This TCR beta chain was documented in a study of blood T cell repertoires in COVID-19. Whole-study context: COVID-19 samples from acute and convalescent phases originated in the United States, Italy and Spain. T cells, B-cell-depleted T cells, or PBMCs provided the cDNA or gDNA that served as material.

The CDR3 is 13 residues long. V was shortened by 1 base and J by 3 bases, with 7 bases between the two germline ends. Germline loops: CDR1 GTSNPN, CDR2 SVGIG (reference sequence). In the authors' methods: Reference gene primers were amplified, and this amplification served to estimate nucleated cell counts. The assay was immunoSEQ multiplex PCR, and TCRdb's table has in-frame clones only and misses some. From that table come the V and J calls and clone size; the DNA was used to work out D and trimming. The repertoire holds about 89,000 clones, with more than 80% as singletons. Sequencing was performed on peripheral blood. The sequence was obtained from a woman of 80 years or more with acute or convalescent COVID-19. The rearrangement links TRBV30 to TRBJ1-5, with TRBD1 as a possible D gene (5 bases). The CDR3 sequence: CAWSGGDNQPQHF. The CDR3 bases are TGTGCCTGGAGTGGGGGGGACAATCAGCCCCAGCATTTT.